Here is one TCR beta chain with its context. Preparation of the TCRbeta library involved a method that used unique molecular identifiers. In TCRdb, the PCR reads were re-called with MiXCR into one record per CDR3 protein. The table has 350,000 to 450,000 distinct CDR3 sequences, about 14% seen once; the top ten hold roughly 4.3%. The sample belongs to a study of T-cell reconstitution after alpha-beta-depleted transplantation in children. The CDR3 has 15 amino acids. Germline CDR1 and CDR2: MDHEN and SYDVKM. V shed 1 base and J shed 6 bases, with 10 bases lying between them. This TCR was recovered from a human donor who donated a stem cell graft to a child with Fanconi anemia. This rearrangement joins TRBV28 to TRBJ1-6; D remains ambiguous. Source: PBMCs, taken from the stem cell graft. CDR3 sequence reads: CASSLLVTGNSPLHF. As DNA, the CDR3 is TGTGCCAGCAGTTTATTGGTGACCGGTAATTCACCCCTCCACTTT.